The TCR beta chain described here comes from a study of T cell changes during pregnancy in multiple sclerosis. Using immunoSEQ multiplex PCR, the repertoire was profiled, and TCRdb retains in-frame clones only, with some absent. There are tens of thousands of clones in the sample; 92% occur only once, and 1.4% lies in the top ten. Germline V gives CDR1 SGHRS, CDR2 YFSETQ. The CDR3 sequence is 16 residues long. Between the trimmed V and J ends, which lost 2 bases and 4 bases, there was a span of 19 bases. V is TRBV5-1 and J is TRBJ2-7; D is possibly TRBD1 (6 bases). The clonotype was recovered from a female donor with multiple sclerosis, enrolled in a pregnancy study. The sample consisted of peripheral blood, taken before pregnancy. CDR3 nucleotide sequence: TGCGCCAGCAGCTTTGGGTCAGGGGCGGACCTTTACGAGCAGTACTTC. As protein: CASSFGSGADLYEQYF.